A single sample is the source of the 4 T cell receptor beta chains below, sequenced in a study of breast tumors, draining lymph nodes, adjacent tissues. Samples came from axillary lymph nodes draining the breast cancer. Each CDR3 protein is one row after TCRdb ran MiXCR on the multiplex PCR reads. The sample yields under 150,000 distinct CDR3 sequences, approximately 22% seen once. Material for sequencing was axillary lymph node tissue. All receptors derive from a female donor with breast cancer. Some clones in this sample may be carry-over from other donors' samples.

The rearrangement uses TRBV15 and TRBJ2-2, with D possibly matching TRBD2 (6 bases). The ends were cut back, 0 bases at V and 5 bases at J, with 10 bases in the middle. Germline V lookup: CDR1 LNHNV, CDR2 YYDKDF (reference sequence). The CDR3 length is 15 residues. The DNA of the CDR3 is TGTGCCACCAGCAGAGATACGGAGGGGACCGGGGAGCTGTTTTTT. Translation: CATSRDTEGTGELFF. Variable domain in full (rest from reference TRBV15 and TRBJ2-2): DAMVIQNPRYQVTQFGKPVTLSCSQTLNHNVMYWYQQKSSQAPKLLFHYYDKDFNNEADTPDNFQSRRPNTSFCFLDIRSPGLGDTAMYLCATSRDTEGTGELFFGEGSRLTVL.

This clonotype occurred many times. The rearrangement joins TRBV2 to TRBJ2-7, with 10 nucleotides matching TRBD2. The trim removed 8 bases at V and 0 bases at J, leaving 16 bases unmatched. Germline loops: CDR1 SNHLY, CDR2 FYNNEI. The CDR3 runs 18 residues. The CDR3 region has the DNA TGTGCCAGCCACAACCGGCTACGCGCTAGCGGGAGCTCCTACGAGCAGTACTTC. This gives the protein CASHNRLRASGSSYEQYF. Together with reference TRBV2 and TRBJ2-7, the CDR3 gives the full variable domain: EPEVTQTPSHQVTQMGQEVILRCVPISNHLYFYWYRQILGQKVEFLVSFYNNEISEKSEIFDDQFSVERPDGSNFTLKIRSTKLEDSAMYFCASHNRLRASGSSYEQYFGPGTRLTVT.

This clonotype was found a few times. This chain joins TRBV27 and TRBJ1-4; D is ambiguous. CDR1 MNHEY and CDR2 SMNVEV come from the germline V gene (reference sequence). The CDR3 totals 13 residues. Deletions cut 6 bases from V and 0 bases from J, with 5 bases between. The CDR3 spells CASRWTTNEKLFF. As DNA, the CDR3 is TGTGCCAGCAGATGGACAACTAATGAAAAACTGTTTTTT.

This clonotype was detected many times. The rearrangement joins TRBV18 to TRBJ2-1; D uncertain. The CDR3 length is 15 residues. V lost 3 bases and J 5 bases, leaving 14 bases between the germline ends. The germline gives CDR1 KGHSH, CDR2 LQKENI. CDR3 loop: CASSPNPLINNEQFF. Here the CDR3 DNA reads TGTGCCAGCTCACCCAATCCCTTAATTAACAATGAGCAGTTCTTC.